This T cell receptor beta chain was identified during a study of T cells in Graves' hyperthyroidism and ophthalmopathy. Study-wide results and limits: Ophthalmopathy was distinguished from stable hyperthyroidism by 13 V-J signatures. Most thyroid clonotypes expanded above 0.001 appeared in blood too.

Hyperthyroidism of Graves' type that showed no ophthalmopathy progression within 18 months was stable. Any patient presenting with uncontrolled infection, other autoimmune disease, pregnancy or lactation was left out. The CDR3 is 15 amino acids. Trimming stripped 2 bases from V and 0 bases from J, with 10 bases between. Germline lookup yields CDR1 SGHAT and CDR2 FQNNGV. Using RNA transcripts as the source, TCR beta CDR3 regions were amplified. An initial round of RT-PCR targeting the TCR CDR3 relied on the HTBI primer set. TCRdb re-called the multiplex PCR reads through MiXCR, storing one row per CDR3 protein. The sample has fewer than 650,000 distinct CDR3 sequences, 13% to 15% seen once; the top ten hold roughly 13%. This clonotype was observed many times. The antigen remains undetermined.

The receptor's source is a woman in her thirties or forties with Graves' hyperthyroidism. The material sequenced was blood. V gene TRBV11-2 combines with J gene TRBJ1-1, with D possibly TRBD1 on 6 matching bases. The CDR3 is CASSLTGQLNTEAFF. In nucleotides, the CDR3 is TGTGCCAGCAGCTTAACCGGACAGCTGAACACTGAAGCTTTCTTT.